This T cell receptor (beta chain) emerged from a study of cytomegalovirus exposure and HLA in healthy donors. Study results and caveats: CMV serostatus was the sole immune exposure information available.

Points on this clone: Its antigen is undetermined.

Germline loops: CDR1 GTSNPN, CDR2 SVGIG (reference sequence). The V end lost 3 bases, the J end lost 7 bases, and 18 bases lay between the germline ends. The CDR3 is made up of 14 amino acids. Both 60 Vbeta primers and 13 Jbeta primers went into the PCR. Sequencing used immunoSEQ multiplex PCR; TCRdb keeps in-frame clones, though not all of them. The sample has about 110,000 clones, roughly two thirds seen once; the top ten hold around 2.2%. This TCR was recovered from a woman in her thirties in good health and CMV-seronegative. This sequence joins TRBV30 and TRBJ1-2; tentative D call: TRBD1 (5 bases). Sequenced: PBMCs. CDR3 bases: TGTGCCTGGAGGAACCCGGGCAGGGTGGTTGGCTACACCTTC. It is translated as CAWRNPGRVVGYTF.